The entry below gives a single T cell receptor (beta chain) sequence along with its context. The primer mix had 60 Vbeta and 13 Jbeta primers. Generated by immunoSEQ multiplex PCR, the TCRdb table keeps only in-frame clones and is missing some. The sample has some 130,000 clones; more than 60% are singletons. The data are from a study of cytomegalovirus exposure and HLA in healthy donors. V was pared by 3 bases and J by 8 bases, with 13 bases between. The CDR3 is 13 residues long. The germline V gene has CDR1 KGHSH and CDR2 LQKENI. Sequencing was done on a sample of PBMCs. This receptor was identified in a woman aged 40 to 50 in good health and CMV-seronegative. The rearrangement links TRBV18 to TRBJ1-2; no clear D gene. The CDR3 DNA reads TGTGCCAGCTCACCTCCACATCAGGCGGGCTACACCTTC. Its translation: CASSPPHQAGYTF. The full variable domain, completed using reference TRBV18 and TRBJ1-2, is NAGVMQNPRHLVRRRGQEARLRCSPMKGHSHVYWYRQLPEEGLKFMVYLQKENIIDESGMPKERFSAEFPKEGPSILRIQQVVRGDSAAYFCASSPPHQAGYTFGSGTRLTVV.